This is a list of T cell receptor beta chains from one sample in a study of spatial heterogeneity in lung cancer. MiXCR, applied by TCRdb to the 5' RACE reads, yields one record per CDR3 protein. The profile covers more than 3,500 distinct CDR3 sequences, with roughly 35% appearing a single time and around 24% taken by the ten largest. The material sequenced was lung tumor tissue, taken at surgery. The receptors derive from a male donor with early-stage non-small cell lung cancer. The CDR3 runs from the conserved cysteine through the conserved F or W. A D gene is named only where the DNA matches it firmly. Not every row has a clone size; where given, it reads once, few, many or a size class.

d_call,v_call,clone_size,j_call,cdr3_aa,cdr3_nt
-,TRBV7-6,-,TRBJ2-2,CASSPRPRGGELFF,TGTGCCAGCAGCCCTAGACCTCGGGGCGGGGAGCTGTTTTTT
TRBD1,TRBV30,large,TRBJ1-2,CAWNPDRDYGYTF,TGTGCCTGGAATCCGGACAGGGACTATGGCTACACCTTC
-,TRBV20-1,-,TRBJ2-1,CSARRTDNEQFF,TGCAGTGCTCGCCGAACTGACAATGAGCAGTTCTTC
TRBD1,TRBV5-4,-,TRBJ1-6,CASSPPGQGNPPLHF,TGTGCCAGCAGCCCTCCGGGACAGGGGAACCCACCCCTCCACTTT
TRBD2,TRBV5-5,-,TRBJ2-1,CASSLASREGYNEQFF,TGTGCCAGCAGCTTGGCCTCGCGGGAGGGCTACAATGAGCAGTTCTTC
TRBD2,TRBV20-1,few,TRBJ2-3,CSARVRGTSEDTQYF,TGCAGTGCTAGAGTCCGGGGGACTAGCGAGGATACGCAGTATTTT
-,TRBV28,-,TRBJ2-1,CASSTIVVSHFF,TGTGCCAGCAGTACCATAGTGGTGTCCCATTTCTTC
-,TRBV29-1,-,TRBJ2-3,CSVPRAGSTDTQYF,TGCAGCGTTCCCCGGGCCGGGAGCACAGATACGCAGTATTTT
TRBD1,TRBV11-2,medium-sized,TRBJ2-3,CASSFTGDGTDTQYF,TGTGCCAGCAGCTTTACAGGGGATGGGACAGATACGCAGTATTTT
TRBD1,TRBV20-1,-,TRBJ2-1,CSAPDRANEQFF,TGCAGTGCGCCGGACAGGGCGAATGAGCAGTTCTTC
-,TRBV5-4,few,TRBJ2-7,CASSPPGHSSYEQYF,TGTGCCAGCAGTCCACCGGGACATAGCTCCTACGAGCAGTACTTC
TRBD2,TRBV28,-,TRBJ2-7,CASSFILATDPSSYEQYF,TGTGCCAGCAGTTTTATACTAGCGACCGATCCAAGCTCCTACGAGCAGTACTTC
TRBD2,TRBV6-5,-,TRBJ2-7,CASRPPGLGEQYF,TGTGCCAGCAGGCCCCCGGGACTAGGGGAGCAGTACTTC
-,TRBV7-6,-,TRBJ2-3,CASSFLGQSTSTDTQYF,TGTGCCAGCAGCTTCCTGGGACAATCAACTAGCACAGATACGCAGTATTTT
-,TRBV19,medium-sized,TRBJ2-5,CASSRERQETQYF,TGTGCCAGTAGTCGTGAGAGACAAGAGACCCAGTACTTC
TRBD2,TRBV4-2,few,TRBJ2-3,CASSQPGGEDTQYF,TGTGCCAGCAGCCAACCGGGAGGGGAGGATACGCAGTATTTT
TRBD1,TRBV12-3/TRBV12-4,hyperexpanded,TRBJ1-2,CASTRDSYGLVYGYTF,TGTGCCAGCACCCGGGACAGCTACGGGTTGGTCTATGGCTACACCTTC
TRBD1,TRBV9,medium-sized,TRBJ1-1,CASSVSSGTAKMNTEAFF,TGTGCCAGCAGCGTAAGCTCCGGGACAGCCAAGATGAACACTGAAGCTTTCTTT
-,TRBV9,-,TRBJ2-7,CASSAGQDEQYF,TGTGCCAGCAGCGCGGGACAAGACGAGCAGTACTTC
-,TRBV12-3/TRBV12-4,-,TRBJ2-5,CASSDDSQETQYF,TGTGCCAGCAGCGACGACAGCCAAGAGACCCAGTACTTC
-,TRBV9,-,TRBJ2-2,CASSVSRLTGELFF,TGTGCCAGCAGCGTAAGTCGGCTCACGGGGGAGCTGTTTTTT
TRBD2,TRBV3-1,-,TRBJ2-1,CASSRTRSGAYNEQFF,TGTGCCAGCAGCCGAACTAGAAGCGGGGCTTACAATGAGCAGTTCTTC
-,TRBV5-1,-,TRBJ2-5,CASSLQRNQETQYF,TGCGCCAGCAGCTTACAGCGAAACCAAGAGACCCAGTACTTC
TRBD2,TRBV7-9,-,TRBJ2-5,CASSFLAGGFFQETQYF,TGTGCCAGCAGCTTTCTAGCGGGAGGCTTTTTCCAAGAGACCCAGTACTTC
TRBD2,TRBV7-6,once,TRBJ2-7,CASSLVARTSSYEQYF,TGTGCCAGCAGCTTAGTGGCTAGGACTAGTTCCTACGAGCAGTACTTC
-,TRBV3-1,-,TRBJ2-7,CASGRGGEQYF,TGTGCCAGCGGCAGGGGAGGCGAGCAGTACTTC
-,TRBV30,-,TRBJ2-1,CAWSVNFYNEQFF,TGTGCCTGGAGTGTGAACTTCTACAATGAGCAGTTCTTC
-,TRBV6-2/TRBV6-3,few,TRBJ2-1,CASSYSSPGPWDEQFF,TGTGCCAGCAGTTACTCTAGTCCCGGGCCTTGGGATGAGCAGTTCTTC
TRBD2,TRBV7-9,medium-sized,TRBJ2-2,CAPMGAGVNTGELFF,TGTGCCCCCATGGGAGCGGGGGTGAACACCGGGGAGCTGTTTTTT
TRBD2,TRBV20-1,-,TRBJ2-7,CSAEGMTSGRDEQYF,TGCAGTGCTGAGGGGATGACTAGCGGGAGGGACGAGCAGTACTTC
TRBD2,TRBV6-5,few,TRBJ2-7,CASSKGLAGVEQYF,TGTGCCAGCAGTAAAGGACTAGCGGGAGTTGAGCAGTACTTC
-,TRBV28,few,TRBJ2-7,CASSPPRDSRTHEQYF,TGTGCCAGCAGTCCGCCGCGGGACAGTCGCACCCACGAGCAGTACTTC
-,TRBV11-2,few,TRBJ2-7,CASSFLSYEQYF,TGTGCCAGCAGCTTCCTCTCCTACGAGCAGTACTTC
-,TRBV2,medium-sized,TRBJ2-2,CASKIMAGSTGELFF,TGTGCCAGCAAGATCATGGCAGGGTCGACCGGGGAGCTGTTTTTT
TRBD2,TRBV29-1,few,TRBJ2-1,CSVALGLALAEQFF,TGCAGCGTTGCCCTAGGACTAGCCCTGGCTGAGCAGTTCTTC
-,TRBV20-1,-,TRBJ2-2,CSAREGGTGAGELFF,TGCAGTGCTAGAGAAGGCGGGACCGGCGCCGGGGAGCTGTTTTTT
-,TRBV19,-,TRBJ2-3,CASSIISGVAADTQYF,TGTGCCAGTAGTATTATAAGCGGCGTGGCGGCAGATACGCAGTATTTT
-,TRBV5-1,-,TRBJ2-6,CASSFGTSSSGANVLTF,TGCGCCAGCAGCTTTGGTACATCCAGCTCTGGGGCCAACGTCCTGACTTTC
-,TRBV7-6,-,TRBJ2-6,CASSLAVTGANVLTF,TGTGCCAGCAGCTTAGCAGTAACTGGGGCCAACGTCCTGACTTTC
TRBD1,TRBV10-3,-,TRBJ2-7,CAISGAGGEYEQYF,TGTGCCATCAGTGGGGCAGGGGGCGAGTACGAGCAGTACTTC
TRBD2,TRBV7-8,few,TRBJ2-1,CASSLVLGGRENEQFF,TGTGCCAGCAGCTTAGTATTAGGCGGGAGGGAGAATGAGCAGTTCTTC
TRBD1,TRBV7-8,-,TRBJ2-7,CASSGAGGGSYEQYF,TGTGCCAGCAGCGGGGCAGGGGGCGGCTCCTACGAGCAGTACTTC
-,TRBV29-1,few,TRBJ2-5,CSVVQGSETQYF,TGCAGCGTTGTACAGGGATCTGAGACCCAGTACTTC
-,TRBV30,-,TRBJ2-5,CAWSLGQSQETQYF,TGTGCCTGGAGTCTCGGGCAGAGCCAAGAGACCCAGTACTTC